The 5 T cell receptor beta chains listed next were all sequenced from one sample in a study of blood T cell repertoires in COVID-19. Sequencing used immunoSEQ multiplex PCR; TCRdb keeps in-frame clones, though not all of them. There are about 160,000 clones in the sample; around 93% occur only once, and 3.5% to 5% lies in the top ten. Material for sequencing was peripheral blood. The receptors come from a woman between 45 and 65 years old with acute or convalescent COVID-19.

The rearrangement joins TRBV5-6 to TRBJ1-2; D gene ambiguous. The CDR3 contains 14 residues. V lost 4 bases and J lost 4, with 14 bases in between. Germline assignment: CDR1 SGHDT and CDR2 YYEEEE. The DNA for the CDR3 is TGTGCCAGCAGCCCAGGCCGGACTACCTATGGCTACACCTTC. This gives the protein CASSPGRTTYGYTF.

This clone was detected once. The chain joins TRBV5-1 to TRBJ2-7; TRBD2 might be the D (5 bases). Trimming stripped 2 bases from V and 0 bases from J, with 9 bases between. Looked up from germline, CDR1 is SGHRS and CDR2 is YFSETQ. The CDR3 covers 14 residues. The CDR3 DNA is TGCGCCAGCAGCTTCTCGGGGTCCTCCTACGAGCAGTACTTC. It is translated as CASSFSGSSYEQYF.

The CDR3 sequence: CAGDPGGRGETQYF. In DNA form, the CDR3 reads TGTGCCGGAGATCCGGGGGGGCGAGGAGAGACCCAGTACTTC. This chain connects TRBV30 to TRBJ2-5; 8 bases line up with TRBD2. The CDR3 is 14 residues long. Per the germline V gene, CDR1 is GTSNPN and CDR2 is SVGIG (reference sequence). Trimming removed 8 bases from V and 4 bases from J; junction bases left unmatched: 12. Supplemented by reference TRBV30 and TRBJ2-5, the full variable domain reads SQTIHQWPATLVQPVGSPLSLECTVEGTSNPNLYWYRQAAGRGLQLLFYSVGIGQISSEVPQNLSASRPQDRQFILSSKKLLLSDSGFYLCAGDPGGRGETQYFGPGTRLLVL.

V and J are TRBV28 and TRBJ1-3; D call uncertain. V lost 8 bases and J 1 base, leaving 12 bases between the germline ends. Germline lookup yields CDR1 MDHEN and CDR2 SYDVKM. The CDR3 covers 14 residues. The CDR3 DNA reads as TGTGCCAGCGTTTCCTGGGCATCTGGAAACACCATATATTTT. This sequence encodes CASVSWASGNTIYF.

The gene calls are TRBV10-1 and TRBJ2-3, with D tentatively TRBD1 (5 bases). V lost 5 bases to trimming and J lost 1 base, with 13 bases between them. The CDR3 sequence is 15 residues long. Germline V gene sequence: CDR1 WNHNN, CDR2 SYGVQD (reference sequence). CDR3 sequence: CASSPRQLGTDTQYF. The CDR3 DNA follows: TGCGCCAGCAGTCCCCGACAGCTAGGCACAGATACGCAGTATTTT.